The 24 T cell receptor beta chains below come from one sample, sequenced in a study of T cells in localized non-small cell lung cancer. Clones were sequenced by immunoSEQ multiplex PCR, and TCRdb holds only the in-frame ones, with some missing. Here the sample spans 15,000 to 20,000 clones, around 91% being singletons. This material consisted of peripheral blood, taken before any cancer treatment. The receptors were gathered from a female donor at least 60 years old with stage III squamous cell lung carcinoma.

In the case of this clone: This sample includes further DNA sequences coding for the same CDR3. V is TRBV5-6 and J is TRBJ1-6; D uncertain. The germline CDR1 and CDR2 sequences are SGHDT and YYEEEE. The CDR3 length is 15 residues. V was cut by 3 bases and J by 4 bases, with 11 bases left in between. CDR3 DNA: TGTGCCAGCAGCTCGGATATTGTATATAATTCACCCCTCCACTTT. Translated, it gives CASSSDIVYNSPLHF. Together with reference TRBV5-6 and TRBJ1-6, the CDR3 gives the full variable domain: DAGVTQSPTHLIKTRGQQVTLRCSPKSGHDTVSWYQQALGQGPQFIFQYYEEEERQRGNFPDRFSGHQFPNYSSELNVNALLLGDSALYLCASSSDIVYNSPLHFGNGTRLTVT.

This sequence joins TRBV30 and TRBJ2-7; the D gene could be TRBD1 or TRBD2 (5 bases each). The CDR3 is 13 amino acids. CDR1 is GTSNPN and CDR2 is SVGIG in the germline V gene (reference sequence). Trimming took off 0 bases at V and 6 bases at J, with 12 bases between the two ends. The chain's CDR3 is CAWSVIQGTEQYF. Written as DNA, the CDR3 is TGTGCCTGGAGTGTAATTCAAGGGACCGAGCAGTACTTC.

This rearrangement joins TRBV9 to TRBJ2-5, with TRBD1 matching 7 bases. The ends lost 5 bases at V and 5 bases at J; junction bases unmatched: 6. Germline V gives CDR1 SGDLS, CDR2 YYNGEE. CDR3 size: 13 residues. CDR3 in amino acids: CASRPTGVETQYF. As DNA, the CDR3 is TGTGCCAGCAGGCCAACAGGGGTCGAGACCCAGTACTTC.

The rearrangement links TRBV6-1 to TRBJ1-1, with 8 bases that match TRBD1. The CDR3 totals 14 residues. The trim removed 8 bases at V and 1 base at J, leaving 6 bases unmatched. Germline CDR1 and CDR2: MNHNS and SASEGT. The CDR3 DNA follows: TGTGCCAGCGCCAACAGGGGGGGGAACACTGAAGCTTTCTTT. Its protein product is CASANRGGNTEAFF.

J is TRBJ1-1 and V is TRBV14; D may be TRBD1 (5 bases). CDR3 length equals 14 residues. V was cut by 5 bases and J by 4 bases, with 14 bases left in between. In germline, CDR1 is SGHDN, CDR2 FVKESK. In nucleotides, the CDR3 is TGTGCCAGCAGCGAGGCCCTGGGGCCCACTGAAGCTTTCTTT. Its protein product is CASSEALGPTEAFF.

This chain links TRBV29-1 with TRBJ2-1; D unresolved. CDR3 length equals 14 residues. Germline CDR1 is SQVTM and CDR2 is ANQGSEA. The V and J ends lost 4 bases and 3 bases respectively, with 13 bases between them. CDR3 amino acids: CSVAANGRYNEQFF. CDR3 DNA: TGCAGCGTTGCAGCGAACGGCCGCTACAATGAGCAGTTCTTC.

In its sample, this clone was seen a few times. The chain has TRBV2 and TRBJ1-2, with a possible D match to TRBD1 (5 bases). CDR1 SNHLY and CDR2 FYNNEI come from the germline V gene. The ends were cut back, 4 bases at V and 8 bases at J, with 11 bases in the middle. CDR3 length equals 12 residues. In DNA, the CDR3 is TGTGCCAGCAGTGTACTTGGGGACGGCTACACCTTC. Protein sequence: CASSVLGDGYTF. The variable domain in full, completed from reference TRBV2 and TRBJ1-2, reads EPEVTQTPSHQVTQMGQEVILRCVPISNHLYFYWYRQILGQKVEFLVSFYNNEISEKSEIFDDQFSVERPDGSNFTLKIRSTKLEDSAMYFCASSVLGDGYTFGSGTRLTVV.

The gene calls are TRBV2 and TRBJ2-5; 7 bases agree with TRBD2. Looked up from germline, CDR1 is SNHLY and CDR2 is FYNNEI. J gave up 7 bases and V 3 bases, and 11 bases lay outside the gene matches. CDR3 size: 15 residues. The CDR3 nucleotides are TGTGCCAGCAGTGACCCGGACCACCCGGGGGGGACCCAGTACTTC. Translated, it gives CASSDPDHPGGTQYF.

The CDR3 reads CASSFLLAGGYNEQFF. The CDR3, as DNA: TGTGCCAGCAGCTTCCTCCTAGCGGGGGGCTACAATGAGCAGTTCTTC. V usage is TRBV11-2 and J usage is TRBJ2-1, with 11 positions matching TRBD2. V was pared by 3 bases and J by 3 bases, with 4 bases of the junction left unmatched. Germline V lookup: CDR1 SGHAT, CDR2 FQNNGV. This CDR3 contains 16 residues.

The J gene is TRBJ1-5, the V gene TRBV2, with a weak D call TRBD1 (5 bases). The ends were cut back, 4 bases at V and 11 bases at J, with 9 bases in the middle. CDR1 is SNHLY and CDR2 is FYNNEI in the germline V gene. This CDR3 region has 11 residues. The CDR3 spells CASSAGSAQHF. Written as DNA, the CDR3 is TGTGCCAGCAGTGCAGGGAGCGCCCAGCATTTT. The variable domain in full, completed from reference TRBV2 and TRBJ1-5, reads EPEVTQTPSHQVTQMGQEVILRCVPISNHLYFYWYRQILGQKVEFLVSFYNNEISEKSEIFDDQFSVERPDGSNFTLKIRSTKLEDSAMYFCASSAGSAQHFGDGTRLSIL.

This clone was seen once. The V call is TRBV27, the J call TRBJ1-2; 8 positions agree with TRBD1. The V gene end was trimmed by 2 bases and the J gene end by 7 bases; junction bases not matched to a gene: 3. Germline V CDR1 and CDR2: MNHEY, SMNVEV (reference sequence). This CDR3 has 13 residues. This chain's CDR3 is CASSLGQGSGYTF. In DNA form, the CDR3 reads TGTGCCAGCAGTTTAGGACAGGGATCTGGCTACACCTTC.

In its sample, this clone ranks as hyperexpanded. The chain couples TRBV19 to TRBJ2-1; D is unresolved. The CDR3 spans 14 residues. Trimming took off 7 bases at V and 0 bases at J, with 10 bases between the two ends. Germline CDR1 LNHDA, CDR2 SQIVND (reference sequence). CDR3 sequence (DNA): TGTGCCAGTAAGGACCGGAGCTCCTACAATGAGCAGTTCTTC. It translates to CASKDRSSYNEQFF.

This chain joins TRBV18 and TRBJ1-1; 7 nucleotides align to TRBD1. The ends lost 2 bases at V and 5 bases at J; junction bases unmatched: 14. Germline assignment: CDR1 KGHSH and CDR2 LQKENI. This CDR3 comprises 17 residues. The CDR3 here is CASSPTLVTGFGTEAFF. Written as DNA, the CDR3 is TGTGCCAGCTCACCAACCCTCGTGACAGGGTTTGGGACTGAAGCTTTCTTT.

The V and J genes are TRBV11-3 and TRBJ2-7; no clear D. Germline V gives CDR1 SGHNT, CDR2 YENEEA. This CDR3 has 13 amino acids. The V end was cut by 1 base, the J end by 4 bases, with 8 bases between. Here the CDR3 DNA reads TGTGCCAGCAGCTTAGGACGCCATTACGAGCAGTACTTC. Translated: CASSLGRHYEQYF.

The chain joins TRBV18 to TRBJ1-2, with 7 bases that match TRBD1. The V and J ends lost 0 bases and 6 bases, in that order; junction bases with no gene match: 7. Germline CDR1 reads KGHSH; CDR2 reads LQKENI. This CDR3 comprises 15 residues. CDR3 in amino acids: CASSPPGQGVDGYTF. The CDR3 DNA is TGTGCCAGCTCACCACCGGGCCAGGGGGTGGATGGCTACACCTTC.

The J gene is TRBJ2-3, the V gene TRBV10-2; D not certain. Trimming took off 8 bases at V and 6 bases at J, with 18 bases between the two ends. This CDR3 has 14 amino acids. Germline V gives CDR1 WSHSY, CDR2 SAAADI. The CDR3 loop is CASLPTAGWDTQYF. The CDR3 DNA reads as TGCGCCAGCTTGCCGACCGCCGGATGGGATACGCAGTATTTT.

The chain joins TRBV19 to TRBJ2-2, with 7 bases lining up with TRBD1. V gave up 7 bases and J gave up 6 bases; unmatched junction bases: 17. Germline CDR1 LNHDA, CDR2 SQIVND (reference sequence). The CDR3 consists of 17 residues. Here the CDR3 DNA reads TGTGCCAGTAAAATTCTGGCGGACACAGGGGTTCCCGGGGAGCTGTTTTTT. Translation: CASKILADTGVPGELFF.

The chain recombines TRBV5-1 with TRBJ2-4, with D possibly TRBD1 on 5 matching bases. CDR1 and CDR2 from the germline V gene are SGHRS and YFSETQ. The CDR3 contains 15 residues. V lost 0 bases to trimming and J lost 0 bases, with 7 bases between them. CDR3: CASSLVQGAKNIQYF. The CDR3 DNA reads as TGCGCCAGCAGCTTGGTCCAGGGAGCCAAAAACATTCAGTACTTC.

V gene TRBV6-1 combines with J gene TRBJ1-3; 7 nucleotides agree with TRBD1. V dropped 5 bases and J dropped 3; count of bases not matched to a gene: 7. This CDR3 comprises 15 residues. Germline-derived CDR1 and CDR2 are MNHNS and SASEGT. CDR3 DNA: TGTGCCAGCAGTCTACAGGGGTTAGGTGGAAACACCATATATTTT. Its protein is CASSLQGLGGNTIYF.

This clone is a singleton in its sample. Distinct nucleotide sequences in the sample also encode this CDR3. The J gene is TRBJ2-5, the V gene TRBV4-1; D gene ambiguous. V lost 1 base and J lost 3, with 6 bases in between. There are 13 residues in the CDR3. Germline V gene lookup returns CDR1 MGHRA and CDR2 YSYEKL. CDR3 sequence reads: CASSQAGEETQYF. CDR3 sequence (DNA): TGCGCCAGCAGCCAAGCTGGGGAAGAGACCCAGTACTTC.

CDR3 coding DNA: TGTGCCAGTAGACCGACTAGCCTGAGCTCCTACGAGCAGTACTTC. It yields the protein CASRPTSLSSYEQYF. The V call is TRBV19, the J call TRBJ2-7; 7 bases are a match to TRBD2. The CDR3 runs 15 residues. V gave up 6 bases and J gave up 0 bases; unmatched junction bases: 8. Germline V gene sequence: CDR1 LNHDA, CDR2 SQIVND (reference sequence).

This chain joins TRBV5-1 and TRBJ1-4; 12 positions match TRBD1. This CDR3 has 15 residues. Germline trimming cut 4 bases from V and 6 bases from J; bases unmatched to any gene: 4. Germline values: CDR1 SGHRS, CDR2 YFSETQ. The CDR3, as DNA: TGCGCCAGCAGCCGGGACAGGGGGCGGGATGAAAAACTGTTTTTT. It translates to CASSRDRGRDEKLFF.

As DNA, the CDR3 is TGCGCCAGCAGCTCTGGGGACAGCCCGAATCAGCCCCAGCATTTT. Its translation: CASSSGDSPNQPQHF. This sequence joins TRBV5-1 and TRBJ1-5; 7 positions agree with TRBD1. V gave up 3 bases and J gave up 4 bases; unmatched junction bases: 7. The CDR3 is 15 residues long. CDR1 SGHRS and CDR2 YFSETQ come from the germline V gene. The full variable domain, completed using reference TRBV5-1 and TRBJ1-5, is KAGVTQTPRYLIKTRGQQVTLSCSPISGHRSVSWYQQTPGQGLQFLFEYFSETQRNKGNFPGRFSGRQFSNSRSEMNVSTLELGDSALYLCASSSGDSPNQPQHFGDGTRLSIL.

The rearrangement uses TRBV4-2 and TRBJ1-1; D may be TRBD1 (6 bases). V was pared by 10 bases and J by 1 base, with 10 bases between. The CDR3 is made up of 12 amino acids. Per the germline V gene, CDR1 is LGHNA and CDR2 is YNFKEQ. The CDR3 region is CATGQPNTEAFF. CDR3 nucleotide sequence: TGTGCCACCGGACAGCCGAACACTGAAGCTTTCTTT.